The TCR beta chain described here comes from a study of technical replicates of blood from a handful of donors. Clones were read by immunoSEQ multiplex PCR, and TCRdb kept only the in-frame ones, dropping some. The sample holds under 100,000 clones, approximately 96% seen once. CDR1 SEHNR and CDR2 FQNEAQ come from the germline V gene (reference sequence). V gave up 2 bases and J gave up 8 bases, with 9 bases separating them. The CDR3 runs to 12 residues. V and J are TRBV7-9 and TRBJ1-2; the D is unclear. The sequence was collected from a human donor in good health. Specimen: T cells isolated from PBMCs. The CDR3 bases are TGTGCCAGCAGCTTACATGAGGCGGGCTACACCTTC. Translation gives CASSLHEAGYTF.